The next 2 T cell receptor beta chains were all read from a single sample in a study of beta chain features in type 1 diabetes. TCRB transcripts that were expressed got sequenced, as all of the isolated RNA had been reverse transcribed. The method was immunoSEQ multiplex PCR; TCRdb's version includes in-frame clones alone and lacks a portion of them. This table holds a few hundred thousand clones, about 14% found once. The sequencing sample was made of naive CD4+ T cells from blood. The receptor source for this set is a woman aged 18-29 years in good health.

The chain recombines TRBV28 with TRBJ2-7, with 10 positions matching TRBD2. The CDR3 length is 14 residues. V lost 7 bases, J lost 9 bases, and 12 bases stayed unmatched. Germline V lookup: CDR1 MDHEN, CDR2 SYDVKM. The DNA of the CDR3 is TGTGCCAGCACCACCACTAGCGGGGTCTTCGGGCAGTACTTC. This encodes CASTTTSGVFGQYF.

This clone has more than one count but fewer than ten. The V and J genes are TRBV28 and TRBJ2-5; 8 positions agree with TRBD1. V gave up 6 bases and J gave up 8 bases; unmatched junction bases: 11. The CDR3 length is 14 residues. The germline V gene has CDR1 MDHEN and CDR2 SYDVKM. The CDR3 sequence: CASSIIDRGGTQYF. The CDR3 DNA reads TGTGCCAGCAGCATAATTGACAGGGGTGGAACCCAGTACTTC.